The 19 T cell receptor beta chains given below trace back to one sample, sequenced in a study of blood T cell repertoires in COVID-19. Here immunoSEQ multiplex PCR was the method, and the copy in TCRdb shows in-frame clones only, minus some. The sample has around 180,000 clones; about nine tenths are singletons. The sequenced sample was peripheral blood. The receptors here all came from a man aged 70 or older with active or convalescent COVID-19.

The CDR3 loop is CAWSVRDGWESPLHF. CDR3 sequence (DNA): TGTGCCTGGAGTGTACGAGACGGGTGGGAGTCACCCCTCCACTTT. The chain uses TRBV30 and TRBJ1-6; no reliable D call. Per the germline V gene, CDR1 is GTSNPN and CDR2 is SVGIG (reference sequence). Trimming took 0 bases from V and 10 from J, leaving 16 bases between them. The CDR3 totals 15 residues.

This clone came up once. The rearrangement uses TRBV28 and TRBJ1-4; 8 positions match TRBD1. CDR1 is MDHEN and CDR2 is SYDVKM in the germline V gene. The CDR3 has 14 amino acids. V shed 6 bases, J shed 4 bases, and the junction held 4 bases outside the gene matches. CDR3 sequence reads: CASRRDRLNEKLFF. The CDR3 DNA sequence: TGTGCCAGCAGGCGGGACAGGCTTAATGAAAAACTGTTTTTT. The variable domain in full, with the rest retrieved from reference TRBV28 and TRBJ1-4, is DVKVTQSSRYLVKRTGEKVFLECVQDMDHENMFWYRQDPGLGLRLIYFSYDVKMKEKGDIPEGYSVSREKKERFSLILESASTNQTSMYLCASRRDRLNEKLFFGSGTQLSVL.

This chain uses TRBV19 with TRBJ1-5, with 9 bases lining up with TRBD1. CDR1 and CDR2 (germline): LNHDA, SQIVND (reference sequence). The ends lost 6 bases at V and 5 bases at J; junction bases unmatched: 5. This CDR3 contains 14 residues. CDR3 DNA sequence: TGTGCCAGTAGAGAACAGGGGGCTTATCAGCCCCAGCATTTT. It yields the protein CASREQGAYQPQHF. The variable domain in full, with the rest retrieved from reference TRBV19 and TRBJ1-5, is DGGITQSPKYLFRKEGQNVTLSCEQNLNHDAMYWYRQDPGQGLRLIYYSQIVNDFQKGDIAEGYSVSREKKESFPLTVTSAQKNPTAFYLCASREQGAYQPQHFGDGTRLSIL.

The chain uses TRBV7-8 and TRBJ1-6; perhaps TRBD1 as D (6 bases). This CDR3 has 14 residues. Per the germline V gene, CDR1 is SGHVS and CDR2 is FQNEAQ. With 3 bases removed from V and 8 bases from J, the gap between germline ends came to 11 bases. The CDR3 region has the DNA TGTGCCAGCAGCTTTAGTTACAGGGATTCACCCCTCCACTTT. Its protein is CASSFSYRDSPLHF.

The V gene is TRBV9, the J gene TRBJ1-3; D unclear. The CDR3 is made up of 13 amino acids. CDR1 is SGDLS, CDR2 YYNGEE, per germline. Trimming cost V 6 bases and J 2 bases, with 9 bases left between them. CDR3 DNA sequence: TGTGCCAGCAATAGTTACCCTGGAAACACCATATATTTT. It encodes CASNSYPGNTIYF.

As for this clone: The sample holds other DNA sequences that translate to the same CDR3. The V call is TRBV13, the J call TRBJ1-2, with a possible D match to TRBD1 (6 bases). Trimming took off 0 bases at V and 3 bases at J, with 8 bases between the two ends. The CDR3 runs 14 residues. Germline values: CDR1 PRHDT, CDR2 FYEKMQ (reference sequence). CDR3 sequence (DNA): TGTGCCAGCAGCTTAGGGACAGGTGACTATGGCTACACCTTC. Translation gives CASSLGTGDYGYTF.

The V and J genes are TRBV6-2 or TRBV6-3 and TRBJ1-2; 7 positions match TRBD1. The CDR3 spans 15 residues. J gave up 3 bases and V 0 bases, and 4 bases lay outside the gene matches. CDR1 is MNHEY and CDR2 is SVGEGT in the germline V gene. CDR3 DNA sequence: TGTGCCAGCAGTTACTCCGCAGGGGGAGACTATGGCTACACCTTC. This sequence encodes CASSYSAGGDYGYTF.

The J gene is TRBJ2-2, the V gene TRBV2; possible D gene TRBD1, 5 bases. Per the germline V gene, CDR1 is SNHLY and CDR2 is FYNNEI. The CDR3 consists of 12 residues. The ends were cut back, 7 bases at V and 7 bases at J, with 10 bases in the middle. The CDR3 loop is CASNQGFGELFF. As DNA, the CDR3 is TGTGCCAGCAACCAGGGATTCGGGGAGCTGTTTTTT.

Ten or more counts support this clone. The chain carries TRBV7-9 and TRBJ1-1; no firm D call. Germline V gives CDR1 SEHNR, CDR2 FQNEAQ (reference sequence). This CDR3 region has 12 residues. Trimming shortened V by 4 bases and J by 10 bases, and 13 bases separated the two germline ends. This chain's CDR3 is CASSSHSEPAFF. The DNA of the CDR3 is TGTGCCAGCAGCTCCCATTCTGAGCCAGCTTTCTTT.

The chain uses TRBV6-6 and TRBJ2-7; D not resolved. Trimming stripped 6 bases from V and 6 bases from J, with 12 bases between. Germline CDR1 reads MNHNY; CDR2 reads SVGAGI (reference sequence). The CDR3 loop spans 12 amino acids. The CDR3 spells CASRNLSPEQYF. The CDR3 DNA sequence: TGTGCCAGCAGAAATCTTTCCCCCGAGCAGTACTTC.

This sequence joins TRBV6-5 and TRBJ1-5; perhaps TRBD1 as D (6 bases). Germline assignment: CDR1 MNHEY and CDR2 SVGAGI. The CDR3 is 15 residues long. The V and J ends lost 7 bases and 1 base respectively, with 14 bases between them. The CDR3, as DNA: TGTGCCAGCACCACGGGGGGCTGGAGCAATCAGCCCCAGCATTTT. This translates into CASTTGGWSNQPQHF.

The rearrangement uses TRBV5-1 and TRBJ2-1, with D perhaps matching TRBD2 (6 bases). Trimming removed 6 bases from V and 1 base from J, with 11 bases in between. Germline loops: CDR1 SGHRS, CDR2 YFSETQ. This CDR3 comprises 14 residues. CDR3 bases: TGCGCCAGCATTTCGGGAGAATCCTACAATGAGCAGTTCTTC. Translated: CASISGESYNEQFF.

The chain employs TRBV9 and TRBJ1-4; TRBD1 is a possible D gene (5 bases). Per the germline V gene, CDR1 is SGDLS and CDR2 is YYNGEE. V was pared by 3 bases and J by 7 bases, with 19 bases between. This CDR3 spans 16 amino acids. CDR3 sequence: CASSALPTAPSEKLFF. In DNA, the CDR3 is TGTGCCAGCAGCGCCCTCCCGACAGCCCCTAGTGAAAAACTGTTTTTT.

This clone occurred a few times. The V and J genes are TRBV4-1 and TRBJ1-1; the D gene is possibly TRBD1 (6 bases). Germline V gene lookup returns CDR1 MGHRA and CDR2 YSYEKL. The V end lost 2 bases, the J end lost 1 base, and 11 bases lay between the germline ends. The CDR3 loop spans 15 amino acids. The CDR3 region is CASSQYGTSNTEAFF. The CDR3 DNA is TGCGCCAGCAGCCAATACGGGACATCGAACACTGAAGCTTTCTTT.

Here the CDR3 reads CAWSLEQGNSPLHF. Here the CDR3 DNA reads TGTGCCTGGAGTCTAGAACAGGGGAATTCACCCCTCCACTTT. The chain carries TRBV30 and TRBJ1-6, with 7 bases that match TRBD1. The CDR3 loop spans 14 amino acids. J gave up 7 bases and V 2 bases, and 5 bases lay outside the gene matches. Per the germline V gene, CDR1 is GTSNPN and CDR2 is SVGIG (reference sequence). The complete variable domain, with remaining parts taken from reference TRBV30 and TRBJ1-6, reads SQTIHQWPATLVQPVGSPLSLECTVEGTSNPNLYWYRQAAGRGLQLLFYSVGIGQISSEVPQNLSASRPQDRQFILSSKKLLLSDSGFYLCAWSLEQGNSPLHFGNGTRLTVT.

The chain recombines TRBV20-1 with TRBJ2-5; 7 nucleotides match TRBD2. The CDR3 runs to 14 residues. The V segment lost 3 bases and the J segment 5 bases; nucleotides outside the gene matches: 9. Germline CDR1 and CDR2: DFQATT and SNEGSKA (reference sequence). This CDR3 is CSASSAAGAETQYF. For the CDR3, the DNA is TGCAGTGCTAGTAGCGCCGCGGGAGCGGAGACCCAGTACTTC.

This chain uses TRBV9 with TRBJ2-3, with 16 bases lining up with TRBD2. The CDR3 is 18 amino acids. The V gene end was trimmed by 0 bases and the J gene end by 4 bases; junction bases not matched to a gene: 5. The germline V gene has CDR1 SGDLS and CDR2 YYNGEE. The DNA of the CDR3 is TGTGCCAGCAGCGTAGTCGGGACTAGCGGGAGGGGGGCAGATACGCAGTATTTT. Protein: CASSVVGTSGRGADTQYF.

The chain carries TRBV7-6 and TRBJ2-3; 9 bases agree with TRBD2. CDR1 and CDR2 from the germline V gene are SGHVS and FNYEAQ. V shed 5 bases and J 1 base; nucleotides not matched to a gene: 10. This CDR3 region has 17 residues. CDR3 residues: CASSPRGLAQGTDTQYF. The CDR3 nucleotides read TGTGCCAGCAGCCCCCGTGGACTAGCGCAAGGCACAGATACGCAGTATTTT.

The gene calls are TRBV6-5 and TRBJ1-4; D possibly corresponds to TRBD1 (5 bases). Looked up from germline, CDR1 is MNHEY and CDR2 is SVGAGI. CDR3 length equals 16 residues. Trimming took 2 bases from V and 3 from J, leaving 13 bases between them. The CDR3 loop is CASSYAAGGANEKLFF. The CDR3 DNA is TGTGCCAGCAGTTACGCGGCCGGGGGAGCTAATGAAAAACTGTTTTTT.